A single sample gave rise to the 25 T cell receptor beta chains below, sequenced in a study of monozygotic twins with inflammatory bowel disease. TCRdb reworked the 5' RACE reads into one entry per CDR3 protein, no DNA. Its listing shows around 400,000 distinct CDR3 sequences. Material: blood. The receptors were sampled from a human donor with ulcerative colitis or Crohn's disease, or a healthy co-twin of an affected twin (not recorded which).

This chain uses TRBV21-1 with TRBJ1-1; the TRBD1 assignment by TCRdb is unverifiable without DNA. TRBV21-1 is noted as a pseudogene. This CDR3 region has 15 residues. CDR3 loop: CASSKAEGANTEAFF.

This chain links TRBV5-1 with TRBJ2-6; TCRdb returns TRBD1, unconfirmable since there is no DNA. The CDR3 loop spans 18 amino acids. The germline gives CDR1 SGHRS, CDR2 YFSETQ. The CDR3: CASSLQGGIGSGANVLTF.

V and J are TRBV3-1 and TRBJ2-4; TCRdb indicates TRBD2, and absent DNA this call remains unverified. The CDR3 spans 15 residues. Germline loops: CDR1 LGHDT, CDR2 YNNKEL (reference sequence). The CDR3: CASSRMQGGKNIQYF.

This chain joins TRBV7-6 and TRBJ2-7. CDR1 is SGHVS, CDR2 FNYEAQ, per germline. The CDR3 length is 13 residues. CDR3: CASSSVSSYEQYF.

J is TRBJ2-7 and V is TRBV10-3; the TCRdb call, TRBD2, lacks DNA for checking. The CDR3 loop spans 15 amino acids. Germline V gene data show CDR1 as ENHRY and CDR2 as SYGVKD. CDR3 residues: CAIRGSGGPGYEQYF.

V and J are TRBV7-9 and TRBJ2-3. The CDR3 sequence is 12 residues long. CDR1 and CDR2 (germline): SEHNR, FQNEAQ (reference sequence). This CDR3 reads CATSSNTDTQYF. Based on the CDR3 plus reference TRBV7-9 and TRBJ2-3, the full variable domain is DTGVSQNPRHKITKRGQNVTFRCDPISEHNRLYWYRQTLGQGPEFLTYFQNEAQLEKSRLLSDRFSAERPKGSFSTLEIQRTEQGDSAMYLCATSSNTDTQYFGPGTRLTVL.

The V and J genes are TRBV21-1 and TRBJ2-5. TRBV21-1 is described as a pseudogene. This CDR3 region has 11 residues. The CDR3 sequence: CAGTRLETQYF.

The chain's CDR3 is CASSYSAGRGSTEAFF. V gene TRBV6-5 combines with J gene TRBJ1-1; TCRdb outputs TRBD1, but without DNA this stays unchecked. CDR1 is MNHEY, CDR2 SVGAGI, per germline. The CDR3 has 16 residues.

This rearrangement joins TRBV6-2 or TRBV6-3 to TRBJ2-4; TCRdb proposes TRBD1, but this gene call is untestable without DNA. The CDR3 length is 14 residues. Germline V gene sequence: CDR1 MNHEY, CDR2 SVGEGT. CDR3 amino acids: CASDGGVAKNIQYF.

CDR3 sequence reads: CAWSVGGDQPQHF. J is TRBJ1-5 and V is TRBV30; TCRdb's D gene call, TRBD1, goes unchecked for lack of DNA. CDR1 and CDR2 from the germline V gene are GTSNPN and SVGIG (reference sequence). CDR3 size: 13 residues.

Here the CDR3 reads CASSFETGTTIYF. This chain links TRBV5-1 with TRBJ1-3; without DNA, the TCRdb call of TRBD1 cannot be checked. Germline CDR1 SGHRS, CDR2 YFSETQ. The CDR3 length is 13 residues.

This rearrangement joins TRBV7-2 to TRBJ1-2; TCRdb outputs TRBD1, but without DNA this stays unchecked. CDR1 SGHTA and CDR2 FQGNSA come from the germline V gene. The CDR3 has 15 residues. CDR3 protein: CASSLTSGTNPAWTF.

V gene TRBV6-2 or TRBV6-3 combines with J gene TRBJ1-1. The CDR3 totals 13 residues. The germline CDR1 and CDR2 sequences are MNHEY and SVGEGT. CDR3 region: CAIRRDGPTEAFF.

The rearrangement uses TRBV7-9 and TRBJ1-1. The CDR3 sequence is 14 residues long. CDR1 is SEHNR, CDR2 FQNEAQ, per germline (reference sequence). CDR3 in amino acids: CASSKRDGNTEAFF.

This chain links TRBV29-1 with TRBJ2-2; as DNA is missing, the TRBD2 call by TCRdb cannot be tested. Germline lookup yields CDR1 SQVTM and CDR2 ANQGSEA. The CDR3 sequence is 15 residues long. The CDR3 spells CSVVSGLAGGGELFF.

The chain uses TRBV28 and TRBJ2-7. The CDR3 runs to 14 residues. Germline values: CDR1 MDHEN, CDR2 SYDVKM. The CDR3 protein is CASSSHGSSYEQYF. The full variable domain, with the rest looked up from reference TRBV28 and TRBJ2-7, is DVKVTQSSRYLVKRTGEKVFLECVQDMDHENMFWYRQDPGLGLRLIYFSYDVKMKEKGDIPEGYSVSREKKERFSLILESASTNQTSMYLCASSSHGSSYEQYFGPGTRLTVT.

The chain combines TRBV3-1 with TRBJ1-3; TCRdb names TRBD1, which stays unverified in the absence of DNA. The CDR3 is made up of 13 amino acids. CDR1 LGHDT and CDR2 YNNKEL come from the germline V gene (reference sequence). CDR3 protein: CASSLRQGHTIYF.

The CDR3 is CSALEGLAPDTQYF. The chain joins TRBV20-1 to TRBJ2-3; the D gene TCRdb calls, TRBD2, cannot be checked with no DNA. CDR1 is DFQATT, CDR2 SNEGSKA, per germline (reference sequence). This CDR3 spans 14 amino acids.

V is TRBV7-2 and J is TRBJ1-4; as DNA is missing, the TRBD1 call by TCRdb cannot be tested. This CDR3 has 14 amino acids. Germline CDR1 SGHTA, CDR2 FQGNSA. CDR3 loop: CASSRQGASEKLFF.

The chain combines TRBV27 with TRBJ1-6; TCRdb returns TRBD1, unconfirmable since there is no DNA. Germline assignment: CDR1 MNHEY and CDR2 SMNVEV (reference sequence). This CDR3 contains 13 residues. This CDR3 reads CASRDRISSPLHF.

The chain joins TRBV5-1 to TRBJ2-7. Germline assignment: CDR1 SGHRS and CDR2 YFSETQ. CDR3 length: 14 residues. CDR3: CASSEARGMGEQYF.

The chain joins TRBV7-2 to TRBJ2-3; TCRdb gives TRBD2 as the D gene, but with no DNA this cannot be confirmed. The CDR3 contains 16 residues. The germline V gene has CDR1 SGHTA and CDR2 FQGNSA. This CDR3 reads CASSSRLAGGPDTQYF.

The chain is built from TRBV7-9 and TRBJ2-1; TCRdb picks TRBD2, but there is no DNA to check that call. The germline CDR1 and CDR2 sequences are SEHNR and FQNEAQ (reference sequence). The CDR3 sequence is 15 residues long. CDR3 in amino acids: CASSSTSGGAYEQFF.

This chain connects TRBV18 to TRBJ1-3; no DNA is available, so the TRBD1 call from TCRdb remains unchecked. CDR3 length equals 16 residues. CDR1 is KGHSH, CDR2 LQKENI, per germline. CDR3 region: CASSPDRPVSGNTIYF.

The gene calls are TRBV20-1 and TRBJ1-6. The V gene's germline CDR1 is DFQATT and CDR2 SNEGSKA (reference sequence). This CDR3 contains 15 residues. The CDR3: CSARAGISYNSPLHF.